Described below is a single TCR beta chain sequence and its context. Baseline was the first blood sampling point, followed by cycle 4 day 1 and cycle 7 day 1. The data derive from a study of OX40 agonist ivuxolimab in advanced cancers. Study-level information: The patients received agonistic anti-OX40 (CD134) antibody ivuxolimab.

Only in-frame clones appear in the TCRdb table, and some are missing; sequencing was by immunoSEQ multiplex PCR. The data contain 65,000 to 90,000 clones, approximately 89% of them seen just once; the ten biggest clones take up under 0.75%. The clonotype originates from an adult with an advanced solid tumor such as melanoma, head and neck, liver or kidney cancer. Sequenced here: CD4+ or CD8+ T cells sorted from blood, sampled in a trial of the OX40 agonist ivuxolimab.

The CDR3, as DNA: TGTGCCTGGAGGAGGGCAGGGGTCGAAAAACTGTTTTTT. It encodes CAWRRAGVEKLFF. The chain couples TRBV30 to TRBJ1-4; a weak D match, TRBD1 (6 bases). Trimming left V 3 bases short and J 8 bases short, with 13 bases between. The CDR3 contains 13 residues. Germline V gene lookup returns CDR1 GTSNPN and CDR2 SVGIG (reference sequence).